This TCR beta chain was retrieved from a study of T cells in Graves' hyperthyroidism and ophthalmopathy. Investigators excluded patients with uncontrolled infection, other autoimmune disease, pregnancy or lactation. Clinical symptoms, serum thyroxine and TRAb, thyroid ultrasound and orbital computed tomography together formed the diagnostic basis. Amplification of TCR beta CDR3 regions was performed using RNA transcripts as template. TCR CDR3 regions were first amplified by RT-PCR with HTBI primers. TCRdb called the multiplex PCR reads again in MiXCR, with one record for every CDR3 protein. The data hold 400,000 to 550,000 distinct CDR3 sequences, with approximately 24% observed a single time. The CDR3 has 15 amino acids. In germline, CDR1 is SEHNR, CDR2 FQNEAQ (reference sequence). Trimming stripped 3 bases from V and 0 bases from J, with 11 bases between. This clonotype came up many times.

The sample was blood. This rearrangement joins TRBV7-9 to TRBJ1-1; possibly TRBD1 for D (5 bases). The clonotype was recovered from a woman under 40 with Graves' ophthalmopathy. Here the CDR3 reads CASSFDRLMNTEAFF. As DNA, the CDR3 is TGTGCCAGCAGCTTCGACAGACTTATGAACACTGAAGCTTTCTTT.